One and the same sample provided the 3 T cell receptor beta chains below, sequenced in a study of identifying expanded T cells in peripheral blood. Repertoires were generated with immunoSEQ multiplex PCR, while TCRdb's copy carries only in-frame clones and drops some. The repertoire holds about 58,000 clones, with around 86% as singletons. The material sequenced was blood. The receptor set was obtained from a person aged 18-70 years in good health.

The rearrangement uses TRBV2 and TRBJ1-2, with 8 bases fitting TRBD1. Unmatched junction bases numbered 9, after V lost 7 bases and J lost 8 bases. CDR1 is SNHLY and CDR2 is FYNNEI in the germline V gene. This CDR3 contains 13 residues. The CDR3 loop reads CASNADRAGGYTF. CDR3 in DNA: TGTGCCAGCAATGCGGACAGGGCAGGAGGCTACACCTTC.

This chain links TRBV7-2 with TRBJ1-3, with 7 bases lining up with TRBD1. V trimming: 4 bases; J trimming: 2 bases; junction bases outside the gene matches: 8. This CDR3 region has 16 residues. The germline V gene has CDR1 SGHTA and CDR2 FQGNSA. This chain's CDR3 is CASSSQQGIPGNTIYF. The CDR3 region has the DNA TGTGCCAGCAGCTCTCAACAGGGGATCCCTGGAAACACCATATATTTT. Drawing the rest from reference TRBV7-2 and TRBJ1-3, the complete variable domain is GAGVSQSPSNKVTEKGKDVELRCDPISGHTALYWYRQSLGQGLEFLIYFQGNSAPDKSGLPSDRFSAERTGGSVSTLTIQRTQQEDSAVYLCASSSQQGIPGNTIYFGEGSWLTVV.

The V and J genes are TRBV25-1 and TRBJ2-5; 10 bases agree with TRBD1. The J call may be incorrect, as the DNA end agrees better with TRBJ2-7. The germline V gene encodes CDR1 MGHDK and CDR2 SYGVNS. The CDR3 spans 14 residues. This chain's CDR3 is CASSESGQGGEQYF. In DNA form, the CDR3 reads TGTGCCAGCAGTGAATCCGGACAGGGGGGCGAGCAGTACTTC.